This T cell receptor (beta chain) was captured in a study of OX40 agonist ivuxolimab in advanced cancers. Study findings and constraints: At 0.1-3.0 mg/kg, partial responders had clonal expansion among the lowest observed.

TCRdb's copy holds only in-frame clones and misses some; the assay was immunoSEQ multiplex PCR. Here the sample spans roughly 91,000 clones, around 90% being singletons. This CDR3 is 13 amino acids long. Germline CDR1 reads MNHEY; CDR2 reads SVGAGI. Trimming took 7 bases from V and 6 from J, leaving 15 bases between them. This clone is a singleton in its sample. No antigen is known for it. The sequencing here drew on CD4+ or CD8+ T cells sorted from blood, taken in a trial of the OX40 agonist ivuxolimab. The chain is built from TRBV6-5 and TRBJ2-5, with a weak D call TRBD2 (7 bases). The TCR sequence derives from an adult with an advanced solid tumor such as melanoma, head and neck, liver or kidney cancer. Here the CDR3 reads CASIEGGGQTQYF. CDR3 DNA: TGTGCCAGCATTGAAGGGGGGGGCCAGACCCAGTACTTC.